This TCR beta chain was recorded in a study of breast tumors, draining lymph nodes, adjacent tissues listed by TCRdb under 2016. Study-wide context: The study compared TCR beta repertoires across tumor, adjacent nontumor tissue and axillary lymph nodes from breast cancer patients. In human breast cancer, the study set out to assess how tumor, surrounding tissue and draining lymph node repertoires relate to one another and whether T cells might be exchanged between them. Overall study results and their limits: The conclusion that tumor T cells originate in lymph nodes was presented as consistent with a hypothesis rather than as directly demonstrated. The data were considered consistent with the idea that most tumor T cells come from the lymph node and then expand in tumor tissue. The similarity between tumor and nontumor tissue repertoires was significantly greater in luminal-like breast cancer than in basal-like breast cancer. Tumor T-cell repertoires showed less diversity than lymph node repertoires and more diversity than nontumor tissue repertoires, and tumor T-cell repertoires showed preferential V and J gene usage.

The lymph node samples were taken from the axillary draining lymph nodes of breast cancer patients. This clonotype was seen many times. Which antigen it targets is not known. Per-nucleotide qualities are absent, and no much larger clonotype sits a single base away. The CDR3, from cysteine to phenylalanine, totals 16 residues. This entry keeps only the CDR3 DNA: 48 bases, framed from base 1. The germline V gene supplies CDR1 SGHAT and CDR2 FQNNGV. Unmatched junction bases come to 9, with V trimmed by 3 bases and J by 3 bases. These reads were obtained on an Illumina HiSeq 2000. Multiplex PCR amplification was used to generate the TCR beta chain libraries. The amplified TCR beta chain products were analyzed by high-throughput sequencing. TCRdb handled the public reads itself, with Q25 trimming in fastp and clone calling in MiXCR, and kept productive beta chains. Under each unique CDR3 protein, matching rows form one entry showing the most common genes and DNA. The sample includes about 270,000 distinct CDR3 sequences, with over 30% observed a single time. More than 0.95% of the sample rests with the top ten.

The specimen sequenced was axillary lymph node tissue. The receptor was derived from a female donor with breast cancer. Some clones in this sample may be carry-over from other donors' samples. The V gene is TRBV11-2 and the J gene is TRBJ2-5; 8 middle bases align to TRBD2. The CDR3 here reads CASSFLGAGVEETQYF. The nucleotide sequence reads as follows: TGTGCCAGCAGCTTTTTGGGAGCGGGAGTTGAAGAGACCCAGTACTTC.